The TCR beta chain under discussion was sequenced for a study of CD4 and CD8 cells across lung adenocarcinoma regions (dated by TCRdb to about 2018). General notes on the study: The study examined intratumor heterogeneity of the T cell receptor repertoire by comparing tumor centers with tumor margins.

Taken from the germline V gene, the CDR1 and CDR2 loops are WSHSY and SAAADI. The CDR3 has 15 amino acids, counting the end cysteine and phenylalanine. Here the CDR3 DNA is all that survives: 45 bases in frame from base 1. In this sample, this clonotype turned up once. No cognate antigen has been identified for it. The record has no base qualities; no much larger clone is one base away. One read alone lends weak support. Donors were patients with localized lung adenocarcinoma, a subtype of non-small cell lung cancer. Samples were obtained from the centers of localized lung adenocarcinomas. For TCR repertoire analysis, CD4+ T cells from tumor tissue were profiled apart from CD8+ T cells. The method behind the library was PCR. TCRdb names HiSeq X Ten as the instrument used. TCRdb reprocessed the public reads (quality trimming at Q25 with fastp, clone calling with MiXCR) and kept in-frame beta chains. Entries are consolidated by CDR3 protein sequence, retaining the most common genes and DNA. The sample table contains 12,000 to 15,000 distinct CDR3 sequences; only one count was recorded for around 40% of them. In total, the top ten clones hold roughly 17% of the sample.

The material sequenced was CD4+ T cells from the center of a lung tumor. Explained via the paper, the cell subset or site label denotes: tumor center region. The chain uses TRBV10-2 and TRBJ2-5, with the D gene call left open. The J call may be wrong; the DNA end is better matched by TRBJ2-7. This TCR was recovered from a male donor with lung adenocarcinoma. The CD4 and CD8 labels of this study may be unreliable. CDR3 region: CASRAMSVSSYEQYF. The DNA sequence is TGCGCCAGCAGAGCGATGAGCGTAAGCTCCTACGAGCAGTACTTC.